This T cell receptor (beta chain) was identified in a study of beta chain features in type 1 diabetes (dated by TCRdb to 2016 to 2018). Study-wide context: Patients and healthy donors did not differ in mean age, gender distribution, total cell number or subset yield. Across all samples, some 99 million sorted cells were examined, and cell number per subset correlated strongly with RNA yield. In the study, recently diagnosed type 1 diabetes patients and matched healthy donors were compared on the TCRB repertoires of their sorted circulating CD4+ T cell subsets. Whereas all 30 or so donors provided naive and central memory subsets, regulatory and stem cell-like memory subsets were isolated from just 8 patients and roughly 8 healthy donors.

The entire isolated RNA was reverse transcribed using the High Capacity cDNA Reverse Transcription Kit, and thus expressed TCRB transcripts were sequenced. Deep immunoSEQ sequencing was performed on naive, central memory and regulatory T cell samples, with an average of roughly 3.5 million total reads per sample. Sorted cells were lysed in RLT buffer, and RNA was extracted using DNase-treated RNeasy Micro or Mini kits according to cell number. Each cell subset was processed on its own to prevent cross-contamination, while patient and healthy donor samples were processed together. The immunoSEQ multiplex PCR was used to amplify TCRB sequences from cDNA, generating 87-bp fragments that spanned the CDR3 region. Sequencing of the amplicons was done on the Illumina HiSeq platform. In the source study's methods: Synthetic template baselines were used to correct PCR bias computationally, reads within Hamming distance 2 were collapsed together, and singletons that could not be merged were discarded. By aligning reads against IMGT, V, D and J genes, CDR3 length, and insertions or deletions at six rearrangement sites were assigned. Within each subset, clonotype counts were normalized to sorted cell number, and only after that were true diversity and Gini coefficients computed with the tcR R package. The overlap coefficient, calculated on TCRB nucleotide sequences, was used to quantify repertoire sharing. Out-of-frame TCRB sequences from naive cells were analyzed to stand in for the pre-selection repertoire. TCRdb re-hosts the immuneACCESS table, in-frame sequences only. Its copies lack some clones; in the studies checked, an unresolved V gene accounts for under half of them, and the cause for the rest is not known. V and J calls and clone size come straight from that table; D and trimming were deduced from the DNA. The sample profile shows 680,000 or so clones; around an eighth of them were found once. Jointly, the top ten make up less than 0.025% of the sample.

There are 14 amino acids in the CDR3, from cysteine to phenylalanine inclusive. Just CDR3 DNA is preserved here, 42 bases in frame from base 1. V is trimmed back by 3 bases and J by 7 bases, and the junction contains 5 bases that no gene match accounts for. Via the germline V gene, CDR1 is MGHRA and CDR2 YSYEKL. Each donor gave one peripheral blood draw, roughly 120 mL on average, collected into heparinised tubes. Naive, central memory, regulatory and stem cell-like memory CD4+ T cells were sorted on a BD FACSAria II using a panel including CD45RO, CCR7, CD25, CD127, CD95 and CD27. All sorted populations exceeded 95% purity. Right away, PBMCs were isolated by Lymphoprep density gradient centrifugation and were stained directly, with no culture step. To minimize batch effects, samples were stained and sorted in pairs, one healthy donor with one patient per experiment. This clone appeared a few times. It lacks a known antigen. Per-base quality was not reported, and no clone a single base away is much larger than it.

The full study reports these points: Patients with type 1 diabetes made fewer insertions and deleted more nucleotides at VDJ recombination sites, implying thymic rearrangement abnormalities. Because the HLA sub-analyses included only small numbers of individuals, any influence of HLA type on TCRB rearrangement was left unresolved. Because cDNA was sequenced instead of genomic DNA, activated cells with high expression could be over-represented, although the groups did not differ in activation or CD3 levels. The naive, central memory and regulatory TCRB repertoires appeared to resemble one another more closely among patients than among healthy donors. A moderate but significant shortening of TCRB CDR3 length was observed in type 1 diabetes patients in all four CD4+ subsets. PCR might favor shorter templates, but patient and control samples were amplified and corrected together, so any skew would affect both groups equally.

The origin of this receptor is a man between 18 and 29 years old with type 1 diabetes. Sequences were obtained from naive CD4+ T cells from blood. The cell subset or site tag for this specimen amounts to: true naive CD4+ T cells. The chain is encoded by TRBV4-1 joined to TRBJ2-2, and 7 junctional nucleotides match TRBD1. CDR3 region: CASSQGTAYGELFF. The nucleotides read TGCGCCAGCAGCCAGGGGACAGCTTACGGGGAGCTGTTTTTT.